This T cell receptor (beta chain) was profiled in a study of blood T cells in healthy people across ages (dated by TCRdb to the mid-2010s). A note on the overall study: In model experiments, template switching captured roughly one uniquely barcoded TCR beta cDNA molecule for every two T cells. To avoid experimental bias, donors of different ages were randomly spread across the sequencing lanes. Four age groups were formed from the donors: young (average 16 years), middle-aged (approximately 39), aged (about 62) and long-lived (82). Two additional independent replicas of 1 million unique cDNA reads from the same blood draw were analyzed for two donors (one aged 18 to 30 and one aged 80 or older). To track age-related changes in TCR beta repertoire diversity, the study relied on deep sequencing normalized with unique cDNA molecular identifiers. What the study reported, not specific to this receptor: A strong correlation was found between observed TCR beta diversity and the percentage of naive T cells measured by flow cytometry. Compared with the aged group, the long-lived group had more naive CD4+ T cells, fewer expanded clones and increased TCR diversity, suggesting age selection. Total diversity estimates from one million sequenced T cells were considered lower bounds and underestimates. Bulk unsorted PBMC profiling prevented conclusive comparison of naive and antigen-experienced compartments. The CMV infection status of donors was not known, potentially confounding age-related changes in expanded clonotypes. Observed TCR beta diversity per million T cells fell roughly linearly with age, and a significant reduction was already apparent by age approximately 41.

Donors were around 37 systemically healthy Caucasian individuals from Russia aged roughly 6 to 90 years. Each donor gave 8 to 10 milliliters of peripheral blood, collected into EDTA-treated Vacutainer tubes. Ficoll-Paque density-gradient centrifugation was used to isolate PBMCs, with at least 7 million per sample. Total RNA was extracted from PBMCs with Trizol reagent, with at least 6 micrograms obtained per sample. For every donor, flow cytometry on a PBMC aliquot measured the percentage of naive CD45RAhigh/CD27high T cells. The library was generated by 5' RACE. This sample was sequenced with an Illumina HiSeq 2500. A second about 7 to 12 cycle PCR used a sample-barcoded 5' primer and a J-beta primer mix. Each TCR beta cDNA molecule received a unique molecular identifier from a template-switch 5' adaptor carrying 12 random nucleotides. Each sample yielded at least 2.5 million CDR3-containing paired-end reads. First-strand cDNA was synthesized from all RNA with the Mint cDNA synthesis kit, primed by a TRBC-specific oligonucleotide. Following uracil-DNA glycosylase treatment, a first 18-cycle PCR with universal primers M1SS and BC2_uni_R was performed on all cDNA. The authors' pipeline ran thus. Each sample was normalized by randomly selecting 1 million high-quality reads, each carrying a distinct molecular identifier. Reads with shared molecular identifiers were discarded instead of being binned into consensus sequences. CDR3 identification, clonotype clustering and error correction used MiTCR with a Q25 quality threshold and the strictest error-elimination algorithm. A nonparametric unseen species model using Euler transformation provided a lower-bound estimate of total TCR beta diversity. TCRdb trimmed the raw reads at Q25, called clones with MiXCR and kept productive beta chains. Every entry covers one CDR3 protein and lists the most common genes and DNA from its rows. TCRdb's processing, not the authors', yielded these V and J calls. Recorded for this sample are 1.5 million to 2 million distinct CDR3 sequences; roughly 30% of them occurred a single time. Clones ranked in the top ten supply 7% to 9% of the sample.

V trim: 0 bases; J trim: 5 bases; unmatched bases: 6. CDR1 SQVTM and CDR2 ANQGSEA are derived from the germline V gene. The cysteine opens and the phenylalanine closes a CDR3 of 14 amino acids. Left in the record is the CDR3 DNA by itself, 42 bases read in frame from the first base. The sample holds a few counts of this clonotype. Its recognized antigen is unknown. One base away there is no much larger clone; base qualities are not given. Rearrangement joined TRBV29-1 to TRBJ1-2; 7 bases in between match TRBD1. This TCR was recovered from a woman aged 30 to 39 in good health. Source material: blood. In nucleotide form, the sequence is TGCAGCGTTGAAGATGACAGGGCGAGGTATGGCTACACCTTC. It encodes CSVEDDRARYGYTF.